This entry lists 9 T cell receptor beta chains sequenced from one sample in a study of STAT5B mutations in CD4+ large granular lymphocyte leukemia. The method was immunoSEQ multiplex PCR; TCRdb's version includes in-frame clones alone and lacks a portion of them. The sample lists about 35,000 clones, roughly 76% occurring once. Sequenced input: CD4+ T cells from blood buffy coats. The receptors stem from a human donor in good health.

The rearrangement joins TRBV10-3 to TRBJ2-7, with a tentative D call TRBD2 (5 bases). Trimming left V 0 bases short and J 3 bases short, with 15 bases between. Germline CDR1 and CDR2: ENHRY and SYGVKD. CDR3 length: 16 residues. The CDR3 DNA reads as TGTGCCATCAGTGAGTCGGCCGGATCGGGGAACTACGAGCAGTACTTC. Amino acid sequence: CAISESAGSGNYEQYF.

V is TRBV29-1 and J is TRBJ1-5, with D possibly TRBD1 on 5 matching bases. The germline V gene has CDR1 SQVTM and CDR2 ANQGSEA. This CDR3 is 13 amino acids long. V was pared by 4 bases and J by 1 base, with 8 bases between. The CDR3 sequence is CSVGDQSNQPQHF. CDR3 bases: TGCAGCGTTGGGGACCAAAGCAATCAGCCCCAGCATTTT.

This chain connects TRBV2 to TRBJ1-5; the match to TRBD1 covers 7 bases. Germline assignment: CDR1 SNHLY and CDR2 FYNNEI. This CDR3 is built from 15 residues. Trimming took 6 bases from V and 1 from J; bases not matched to a gene: 6. CDR3 coding DNA: TGTGCCAGCAGAACTGGACAGGCCAGCAATCAGCCCCAGCATTTT. This sequence encodes CASRTGQASNQPQHF.

J is TRBJ1-3 and V is TRBV6-6; TRBD1 is a possible D gene (6 bases). This CDR3 region has 15 residues. The V gene lost 5 bases and the J gene lost 1 base, with 12 bases spanning the gap. Germline CDR1 MNHNY, CDR2 SVGAGI (reference sequence). The CDR3 DNA reads TGTGCCAGCAGTGGCAGGGGTATTTCTGGAAACACCATATATTTT. This translates into CASSGRGISGNTIYF.

The chain joins TRBV10-3 to TRBJ2-1, with D uncertain. The germline V gene has CDR1 ENHRY and CDR2 SYGVKD. Trimming cost V 3 bases and J 1 base, with 7 bases left between them. The CDR3 runs 14 residues. The CDR3 loop is CAISEGLSYNEQFF. As DNA, the CDR3 is TGTGCCATCAGTGAAGGGCTATCCTACAATGAGCAGTTCTTC.

A single count supports this clone. The rearrangement joins TRBV5-5 to TRBJ2-7; D possibly uses TRBD1 or TRBD2 (6 bases each). The V end was cut by 1 base, the J end by 3 bases, with 17 bases between. Germline V gene lookup returns CDR1 SGHKS and CDR2 YYEKEE (reference sequence). The CDR3 contains 16 residues. The CDR3 spells CASSLNGRTALYEQYF. The DNA for the CDR3 is TGTGCCAGCAGCTTGAATGGGAGGACAGCGCTCTACGAGCAGTACTTC.

The chain uses TRBV29-1 and TRBJ2-1, with 11 positions matching TRBD2. The length of the CDR3 is 14 residues. Germline CDR1 and CDR2: SQVTM and ANQGSEA. V was clipped by 4 bases and J by 9 bases; unmatched bases: 8. Written as DNA, the CDR3 is TGCAGCGTTGTACTAGCGGGAGTCGGGAGTGAGCAGTTCTTC. Translation gives CSVVLAGVGSEQFF.

The chain has TRBV15 and TRBJ1-1; no clear D gene. CDR3 length: 15 residues. Deletions cut 0 bases from V and 5 bases from J, with 13 bases between. Germline V gives CDR1 LNHNV, CDR2 YYDKDF (reference sequence). CDR3 loop: CATSRDTPRGTEAFF. The CDR3, as DNA: TGTGCCACCAGCAGAGATACGCCCCGAGGGACTGAAGCTTTCTTT.

The CDR3 region is CASSLGGGNYGYTF. The CDR3 nucleotides read TGTGCCAGCAGCTTAGGAGGCGGGAACTATGGCTACACCTTC. The chain is built from TRBV11-2 and TRBJ1-2; D is undetermined. The V end lost 1 base, the J end lost 2 bases, and 8 bases lay between the germline ends. This CDR3 is built from 14 residues. Looked up from germline, CDR1 is SGHAT and CDR2 is FQNNGV. The whole variable domain, remainder taken from reference TRBV11-2 and TRBJ1-2, is EAGVAQSPRYKIIEKRQSVAFWCNPISGHATLYWYQQILGQGPKLLIQFQNNGVVDDSQLPKDRFSAERLKGVDSTLKIQPAKLEDSAVYLCASSLGGGNYGYTFGSGTRLTVV.